This TCR beta chain was sequenced during a study of blood T cell repertoires in COVID-19. Study-wide background: Acute and convalescent COVID-19 samples came from the United States, Italy and Spain. Sample material is recorded as cDNA or gDNA derived from T cells, B-cell-depleted T cells, or PBMCs.

The cohort comprised adults aged roughly 18 to 95 years residing in approximately 25 US areas. Each recovered donor of Cohort 3 presented with two negative PCRs, clearance, or symptom resolution. The length of the CDR3 is 14 residues. V lost 2 bases, J lost 4 bases, and 7 bases stayed unmatched. Germline V gene data show CDR1 as SQVTM and CDR2 as ANQGSEA. The data were produced by immunoSEQ multiplex PCR, yet TCRdb's version contains in-frame clones alone and is incomplete. The data contain 310,000 or so clones, 70% to 90% of them singletons. The rearrangement uses TRBV29-1 and TRBJ1-2, with 7 positions matching TRBD1. The sequence was obtained from a woman aged 30 to 39 who had recovered from COVID-19. Sequencing was performed on PBMCs or T cells enriched from blood (not recorded which). The CDR3 bases are TGCAGCGTTGAACCGATCGACAGGGTCTATGGCTACACCTTC. This gives the protein CSVEPIDRVYGYTF.